This TCR beta chain was identified during a study of post-analysis software for immune sequencing data. Study-level results: In patients, five or six TRBV segments were more frequent than in controls, with TRBV5-6, TRBV5-1 and TRBV20-1 among them.

About this clonotype itself: Antigen unknown.

CDR1 and CDR2 (germline): SGHRS, YFSETQ. The length of the CDR3 is 13 residues. V lost 2 bases and J lost 1, with 6 bases in between. Prepared TCR beta cDNA libraries contained unique molecular identifiers. Via MiXCR, TCRdb re-called the PCR reads, giving one row per CDR3 protein. The sample has about 620,000 distinct CDR3 sequences; 44% are singletons. The origin of this receptor is a girl aged 10-17 years with multiple sclerosis. This chain joins TRBV5-1 and TRBJ1-1; D not resolved. Sequencing was performed on blood. The CDR3 here is CASSFTANTEAFF. For the CDR3, the DNA is TGCGCCAGCAGCTTTACAGCGAACACTGAAGCTTTCTTT. Full variable domain (missing parts from reference TRBV5-1 and TRBJ1-1): KAGVTQTPRYLIKTRGQQVTLSCSPISGHRSVSWYQQTPGQGLQFLFEYFSETQRNKGNFPGRFSGRQFSNSRSEMNVSTLELGDSALYLCASSFTANTEAFFGQGTRLTVV.